This T cell receptor (beta chain) was documented in a study of T cell repertoires in cytomegalovirus infection. This clonotype was observed at least ten times. Germline V gives CDR1 SGHTA, CDR2 FQGNSA. The CDR3 has 15 amino acids. Trimming cost V 6 bases and J 0 bases; bases outside gene matches: 5. TCRdb re-derived calls from the reads in MiXCR, one entry per CDR3 protein. The sample gives roughly 310,000 distinct CDR3 sequences, roughly a sixth of which show up once; about 11% is in the top ten. The chain combines TRBV7-2 with TRBJ2-7; the match to TRBD2 covers 10 bases. This clonotype originated in a human donor in good health (CMV status not recorded). Some clones in this sample may be carry-over from other donors' samples. Sample: PBMCs. CDR3 DNA: TGTGCCAGCAGAAACAGCGGGGGGGACTCCTACGAGCAGTACTTC. Translation: CASRNSGGDSYEQYF.